The 12 T cell receptor beta chains in this list originate from one sample, sequenced in a study of cytomegalovirus exposure and HLA in healthy donors. The PCR used 60 Vbeta and 13 Jbeta primers. Clones were sequenced by immunoSEQ multiplex PCR, and TCRdb holds only the in-frame ones, with some missing. This sample yields some 78,000 clones, of which approximately 77% are seen a single time; approximately 10% belongs to the top ten. The specimen sequenced was PBMCs. The receptors derive from a middle-aged woman in good health and CMV-seropositive.

This clone was observed a handful of times. The gene calls are TRBV18 and TRBJ1-1; the match to TRBD1 covers 8 bases. V trimming: 5 bases; J trimming: 8 bases; junction bases outside the gene matches: 4. Germline V gives CDR1 KGHSH, CDR2 LQKENI. This CDR3 spans 12 amino acids. In nucleotides, the CDR3 is TGTGCCAGCTCAACTGGACAGGGAGAAGCTTTCTTT. Protein sequence: CASSTGQGEAFF.

This clone was detected only a few times. This chain uses TRBV28 with TRBJ1-3; D may be TRBD1 (6 bases). This CDR3 comprises 14 residues. Germline V lookup: CDR1 MDHEN, CDR2 SYDVKM. V lost 4 bases and J 0 bases, leaving 7 bases between the germline ends. The DNA for the CDR3 is TGTGCCAGCAGTTCACAGGGCTCTGGAAACACCATATATTTT. Protein product: CASSSQGSGNTIYF.

V is TRBV28 and J is TRBJ2-5; the match to TRBD1 covers 10 bases. The assigned J gene may be wrong: the sequence end matches TRBJ2-7 better. Germline V gene data show CDR1 as MDHEN and CDR2 as SYDVKM. The CDR3 is 15 amino acids. CDR3 residues: CASSPWTGGIFEQYF. CDR3 sequence (DNA): TGTGCCAGCAGTCCATGGACAGGGGGAATTTTCGAGCAGTACTTC.

This clone showed up just a few times. This sequence joins TRBV7-2 and TRBJ2-2; 7 bases are shared with TRBD2. Germline V CDR1 and CDR2: SGHTA, FQGNSA. The CDR3 has 14 residues. V lost 5 bases, J lost 7 bases, and 7 bases stayed unmatched. For the CDR3, the DNA is TGTGCCAGCAGCCCCACCGGGACTATCGGGGAGCTGTTTTTT. Its protein is CASSPTGTIGELFF.

This clone was detected a few times. Different DNA sequences within this sample yield the same CDR3. V and J are TRBV5-1 and TRBJ1-2, with 8 bases aligning to TRBD1. From germline, CDR1 is SGHRS and CDR2 YFSETQ. The CDR3 spans 15 residues. J was trimmed by 4 bases and V by 4 bases; bases with no gene match: 9. CDR3 sequence (DNA): TGCGCCAGCAGCCCCGGACAGGGTGAGGGCTATGGCTACACCTTC. As protein: CASSPGQGEGYGYTF.

The chain couples TRBV5-6 to TRBJ1-4; D remains ambiguous. The CDR3 runs 16 residues. Germline V gene lookup returns CDR1 SGHDT and CDR2 YYEEEE. V was trimmed by 2 bases and J by 7 bases, leaving 18 bases between them. The CDR3 here is CASSFIENSNSEKLFF. The CDR3, as DNA: TGTGCCAGCAGCTTTATTGAGAACTCCAATAGTGAAAAACTGTTTTTT. Full variable domain (missing parts from reference TRBV5-6 and TRBJ1-4): DAGVTQSPTHLIKTRGQQVTLRCSPKSGHDTVSWYQQALGQGPQFIFQYYEEEERQRGNFPDRFSGHQFPNYSSELNVNALLLGDSALYLCASSFIENSNSEKLFFGSGTQLSVL.

V is TRBV5-6 and J is TRBJ2-2; the match to TRBD2 covers 10 bases. Germline trimming cut 5 bases from V and 4 bases from J; bases unmatched to any gene: 5. This CDR3 has 15 amino acids. CDR1 is SGHDT, CDR2 YYEEEE, per germline. CDR3 nucleotides: TGTGCCAGCAGGCCACTAGCGGGGTTCACCGGGGAGCTGTTTTTT. Its translation is CASRPLAGFTGELFF.

The chain couples TRBV18 to TRBJ2-2; 14 bases line up with TRBD2. This CDR3 is built from 19 residues. Germline V gene lookup returns CDR1 KGHSH and CDR2 LQKENI. The V and J ends lost 1 base and 1 base, in that order; junction bases with no gene match: 5. The CDR3 spells CASSPQGLAGAVNTGELFF. CDR3 bases: TGTGCCAGCTCACCACAGGGACTAGCGGGGGCCGTGAACACCGGGGAGCTGTTTTTT. The complete variable domain, with remaining parts taken from reference TRBV18 and TRBJ2-2, reads NAGVMQNPRHLVRRRGQEARLRCSPMKGHSHVYWYRQLPEEGLKFMVYLQKENIIDESGMPKERFSAEFPKEGPSILRIQQVVRGDSAAYFCASSPQGLAGAVNTGELFFGEGSRLTVL.

This clone has a single count. V usage is TRBV27 and J usage is TRBJ1-2; D is perhaps TRBD1 (5 bases). The V gene's germline CDR1 is MNHEY and CDR2 SMNVEV (reference sequence). V was cut by 5 bases and J by 5 bases, with 18 bases left in between. The CDR3 consists of 15 residues. CDR3 in amino acids: CASSPAGQPQYGYTF. The CDR3 bases are TGTGCCAGCAGTCCCGCAGGGCAACCTCAATATGGCTACACCTTC.

The genes are TRBV5-1 and TRBJ2-1; TRBD2 might be the D (5 bases). Germline V gives CDR1 SGHRS, CDR2 YFSETQ. The CDR3 consists of 13 residues. Trimming took 3 bases from V and 10 from J, leaving 14 bases between them. Here the CDR3 reads CASSWQEVGEQFF. DNA for the CDR3: TGCGCCAGCAGCTGGCAGGAGGTGGGCGAGCAGTTCTTC.

The V and J genes are TRBV5-5 and TRBJ2-5; perhaps TRBD1 as D (5 bases). CDR3 length equals 15 residues. In germline, CDR1 is SGHKS, CDR2 YYEKEE (reference sequence). Trimming removed 4 bases from V and 5 bases from J, with 18 bases in between. In DNA form, the CDR3 reads TGTGCCAGCAGCCCCGGGTTTGGGGCCGTGGAGACCCAGTACTTC. This encodes CASSPGFGAVETQYF. The whole variable domain, filled in from reference TRBV5-5 and TRBJ2-5, reads DAGVTQSPTHLIKTRGQQVTLRCSPISGHKSVSWYQQVLGQGPQFIFQYYEKEERGRGNFPDRFSARQFPNYSSELNVNALLLGDSALYLCASSPGFGAVETQYFGPGTRLLVL.

This chain uses TRBV7-9 with TRBJ1-2; maybe TRBD1 (6 bases). Germline-derived CDR1 and CDR2 are SEHNR and FQNEAQ (reference sequence). This CDR3 region has 14 residues. V shed 3 bases and J shed 2 bases, with 10 bases lying between them. The CDR3 coding sequence is TGTGCCAGCAGCTTCACCACAGGGAACTATGGCTACACCTTC. It translates to CASSFTTGNYGYTF.